Below, 9 T cell receptor beta chains from the same sample are listed, as sequenced in a study of response to subunit inactivated influenza vaccine. MiXCR, run by TCRdb on the RT-PCR reads, gives a single entry per CDR3 protein. The sample lists hundreds of thousands of distinct CDR3 sequences; 10% to 12% were seen once. The same data also contributed to another study, on T cells expressing NK-cell markers. As that report states: What made the TCR beta cDNA was 5'RACE template switching with UMIs.

Sequences were derived from PBMCs from blood, sampled on the day of vaccination. These receptors all stem from a man over 45 who received an inactivated influenza vaccine.

The chain carries TRBV3-1 and TRBJ2-3; D gene unclear. The germline gives CDR1 LGHDT, CDR2 YNNKEL (reference sequence). Between the trimmed V and J ends, which lost 3 bases and 7 bases, there was a span of 11 bases. The CDR3 consists of 13 residues. CDR3 region: CASSQPFTNTQYF. DNA for the CDR3: TGTGCCAGCAGCCAGCCGTTTACAAATACGCAGTATTTT.

The CDR3 here is CASNPGGQYEQYF. In DNA form, the CDR3 reads TGTGCCAGCAATCCCGGGGGGCAATACGAGCAGTACTTC. V gene TRBV12-3 or TRBV12-4 combines with J gene TRBJ2-7, with a tentative D call TRBD2 (7 bases). The CDR3 contains 13 residues. V lost 7 bases to trimming and J lost 4 bases, with 14 bases between them.

The chain employs TRBV12-3 or TRBV12-4 and TRBJ2-2, with D perhaps being TRBD1 or TRBD2 (6 bases each). Trimming left V 7 bases short and J 0 bases short, with 12 bases between. This CDR3 region has 15 residues. The CDR3 reads CASILGGPNTGELFF. DNA of the CDR3: TGTGCCAGCATCCTGGGGGGCCCGAACACCGGGGAGCTGTTTTTT.

The rearrangement uses TRBV20-1 and TRBJ2-3, with D possibly matching TRBD1 (6 bases). This CDR3 is 14 amino acids long. Trimming cost V 6 bases and J 2 bases, with 15 bases left between them. CDR1 is DFQATT, CDR2 SNEGSKA, per germline (reference sequence). CDR3: CSAMRAGATDTQYF. The CDR3 bases are TGCAGTGCCATGAGGGCAGGGGCCACAGATACGCAGTATTTT.

This clonotype showed up just a few times. The chain has TRBV5-1 and TRBJ1-1; D remains ambiguous. Trimming pared 3 bases from V and 7 bases from J, leaving 10 bases between. CDR1 is SGHRS and CDR2 is YFSETQ in the germline V gene. The CDR3 is 12 residues long. Written as DNA, the CDR3 is TGCGCCAGCAGCTCGAGCGCAGGTGAAGCTTTCTTT. Translating gives CASSSSAGEAFF.

This clonotype was seen more than once but under ten times. Given a much more abundant clone one base away, this may be a read error. The chain has TRBV12-3 or TRBV12-4 and TRBJ1-6; TRBD1 matches at 9 bases. This CDR3 has 14 amino acids. J lost 6 bases, V lost 7 bases, and 4 bases had no gene match. This CDR3 is CASTPGQGNSPLHF. CDR3 in DNA: TGTGCCAGCACCCCGGGACAGGGTAATTCACCCCTCCACTTT.

The V gene is TRBV7-2, the J gene TRBJ2-2, with a possible D match to TRBD1 (5 bases). Germline values: CDR1 SGHTA, CDR2 FQGNSA. V lost 0 bases and J lost 5, with 10 bases in between. This CDR3 region has 15 residues. CDR3 residues: CASSLALGQTGELFF. CDR3 bases: TGTGCCAGCAGCTTAGCCCTTGGACAAACCGGGGAGCTGTTTTTT.

This clonotype showed up just a few times. The chain recombines TRBV10-3 with TRBJ2-1; possibly TRBD2 for D (6 bases). Trimming took 1 base from V and 0 from J, leaving 16 bases between them. This CDR3 region has 18 residues. Germline V gives CDR1 ENHRY, CDR2 SYGVKD. CDR3: CAISELSGLSSSYNEQFF. The CDR3 DNA reads as TGTGCCATCAGTGAGTTATCGGGACTCTCGAGCTCCTACAATGAGCAGTTCTTC.

This clonotype was seen repeatedly, ten times or more. The chain has TRBV10-3 and TRBJ2-1, with unresolved D. Per germline, CDR1 ENHRY and CDR2 SYGVKD. The CDR3 is 13 amino acids. Trimming removed 0 bases at V and 4 bases at J, with 4 bases between. Here the CDR3 reads CAISESNYNEQFF. CDR3 nucleotide sequence: TGTGCCATCAGTGAGTCTAATTACAATGAGCAGTTCTTC.